The T cell receptor beta chain described here comes from a study of blood T cell repertoires in COVID-19 (dated by TCRdb to 2019 to 2021). For the wider study: Samples from collaborators originated in the United States, Italy and Spain and spanned both the acute and convalescent phases of COVID-19. The material from the prospective study consisted of cDNA or gDNA derived from T cells, B-cell-depleted T cells, or PBMCs. Subjects who had been exposed to COVID-19, were actively infected with it, or had recovered from it provided the deeply sampled blood TCRbeta repertoires that made up the dataset. The repertoires were released in a freely available public database intended as a resource for research on the immune response to SARS-CoV-2. Samples came from the ongoing ImmuneRACE study (first 160 participants) plus 1,254 subjects from 6 global collaborators. A de-identified subject ID, COVID-19 status, age in years and sex were almost always included in the sample metadata. Where available, HLA class I and class II types were taken from metadata supplied by the sample provider and were not determined by assay-based typing. Paper-wide results and their limitations: The quantity of clinical and demographic metadata differed by source and by participant and was supplied without curation.

The immunoSEQ Assay, a bias-controlled multiplex PCR, was used to amplify TCRbeta CDR3 regions from genomic DNA. Processing in the source paper ran as follows. The number of nucleated cells in each sample was estimated by amplification of reference gene primers within the assay. Sequence reads were collapsed and filtered to measure the absolute abundance of every unique TCRbeta CDR3 rearrangement. For each sample, productive Simpson clonality was calculated as the square root of Simpson's diversity index across productive rearrangements. TCRdb obtained this table from immuneACCESS and retained in-frame rearrangements with V and J assigned. These tables miss some clones; where compared with another copy, unresolved V genes account for less than half of the shortfall, and the remainder is unexplained. That table supplies the V and J calls and clone size; D and trimming were determined from the DNA. In this sample the table shows 45,000 or so clones, 75% to 85% of which occur a single time. In total, the top ten clones hold approximately 7.6% of the sample.

Collaborating institutions collected whole blood in K2EDTA tubes following their own protocols. For TCRbeta analysis, collaborator samples were shipped as frozen whole blood, as isolated PBMCs, or as DNA extracted from either sample type. V and J are truncated by 4 bases and 4 bases respectively, leaving an intervening sequence of 4 bases. Taken from cysteine to phenylalanine, the CDR3 has 11 residues. Just the 33-base CDR3 DNA is kept, in frame starting at base 1. Per the germline V gene, MNHEY is the CDR1 and SVGEGT is the CDR2. Note on this clone: There is no known antigen for this receptor. Per-base quality was not reported, and no clone a single base away is much larger than it.

The specimen sequenced was peripheral blood. Rearrangement joined TRBV6-2 or TRBV6-3 to TRBJ1-2, with no confident D gene call. This TCR was sampled from a man older than 75 in a cohort sampled during active COVID-19. The CDR3 protein is CASSFFYGYTF. In nucleotides, the sequence is TGTGCCAGCAGTTTCTTCTATGGCTACACCTTC.